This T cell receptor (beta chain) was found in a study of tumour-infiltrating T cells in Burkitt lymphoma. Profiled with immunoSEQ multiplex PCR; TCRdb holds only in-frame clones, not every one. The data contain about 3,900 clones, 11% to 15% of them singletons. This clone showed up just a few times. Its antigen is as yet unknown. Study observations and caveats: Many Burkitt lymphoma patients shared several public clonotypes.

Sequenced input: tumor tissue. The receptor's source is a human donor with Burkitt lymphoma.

The CDR3 DNA reads TGTGCCAGCAGCCCAGTCCTGGGTGGCGCACCGTACGAGCAGTACTTC. Residues: CASSPVLGGAPYEQYF. This rearrangement joins TRBV11-2 to TRBJ2-7; no clear D. The CDR3 covers 16 residues. V shed 5 bases and J shed 4 bases, with 21 bases lying between them. CDR1 SGHAT and CDR2 FQNNGV come from the germline V gene.